The 4 T cell receptor beta chains presented below share a single source sample, sequenced in a study of CD8 T cells in ankylosing spondylitis. From the 5' RACE reads, TCRdb called clonotypes with MiXCR, one entry per CDR3 protein. Among 200,000 to 300,000 distinct CDR3 sequences, 8% to 11% were seen once, and the ten largest hold less than 3%. The sequencing sample was made of blood, either unsorted or a sorted T cell fraction (not recorded which). These receptors originate from a male donor with ankylosing spondylitis or in good health (not recorded which).

The table lists this clonotype with many counts. This chain links TRBV5-1 with TRBJ2-3, with unresolved D. This CDR3 spans 12 amino acids. Germline V gene sequence: CDR1 SGHRS, CDR2 YFSETQ. Trimming left V 0 bases short and J 6 bases short, with 5 bases between. This CDR3 is CASSLVQDTQYF. The CDR3, as DNA: TGCGCCAGCAGCTTGGTTCAGGATACGCAGTATTTT.

As concerns this clonotype: The junction does not match germline at one end; this may be a read error. This CDR3 is CANSLVVFNNEQFF. In nucleotides, the CDR3 is TGTGCCAACAGCTTAGTGGTCTTTAACAATGAGCAGTTCTTC. The chain couples TRBV7-2 to TRBJ2-1, with D uncertain. This CDR3 spans 14 amino acids. Germline CDR1 is SGHTA and CDR2 is FQGNSA.

This clonotype has a count of ten or more. The rearrangement links TRBV12-3 or TRBV12-4 to TRBJ2-5; D not certain. Trimming took off 7 bases at V and 1 base at J, with 13 bases between the two ends. The CDR3 sequence is 14 residues long. In DNA form, the CDR3 reads TGTGCCAGCACCTCCACACCCTCCCAAGAGACCCAGTACTTC. This encodes CASTSTPSQETQYF.

The chain combines TRBV20-1 with TRBJ1-1; perhaps TRBD1 as D (6 bases). Germline assignment: CDR1 DFQATT and CDR2 SNEGSKA (reference sequence). The CDR3 spans 12 residues. In DNA form, the CDR3 reads TGCAGCTTTTGTAGGGGGGAGCTTGAAGCTTTCTTT. It specifies CSFCRGELEAFF.